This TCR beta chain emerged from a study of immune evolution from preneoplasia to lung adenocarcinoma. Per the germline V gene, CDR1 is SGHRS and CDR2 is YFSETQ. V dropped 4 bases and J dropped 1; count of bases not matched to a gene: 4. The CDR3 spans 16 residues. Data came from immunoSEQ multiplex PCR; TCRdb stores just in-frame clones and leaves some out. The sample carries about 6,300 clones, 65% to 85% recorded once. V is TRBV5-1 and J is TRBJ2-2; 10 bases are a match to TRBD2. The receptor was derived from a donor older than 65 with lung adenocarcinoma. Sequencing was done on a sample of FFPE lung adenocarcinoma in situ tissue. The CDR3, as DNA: TGCGCCAGCAGCAAAACTAGCGGGAAGAACACCGGGGAGCTGTTTTTT. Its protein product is CASSKTSGKNTGELFF.